A single TCR beta chain is shown here with its context. The conserved phenylalanine or tryptophan is not found at the CDR3 terminus, so this likely reflects a read error. The sample is drawn from a study of human T cells and chemical hapten exposure. As for time point: patch test 3, about 24 weeks after DPC sensitization. As to treatment: therapeutic diphenylcyclopropenone sensitization with weekly scalp DPC. TCRdb analysed the RACE reads with MiXCR anew, one entry per CDR3 protein. The table records some 64,000 distinct CDR3 sequences, about 11% of them present only once. V lost 1 base, J lost 5 bases, and 6 bases stayed unmatched. The CDR3 runs 15 residues. Per the germline V gene, CDR1 is SEHNR and CDR2 is FQNEAQ (reference sequence).

The chain employs TRBV7-9 and TRBJ2-7, with 9 bases matching TRBD1. Sequences were derived from whole blood, sampled in connection with sensitization to the hapten diphenylcyclopropenone (DPC). The source is a woman aged 30 to 39 with alopecia areata. Some clones in this sample may be carry-over from other donors' samples. CDR3 DNA sequence: TGTGCCAGCAGCTTAGTCTCCGGGACAGGGAACGAGCAGTACCTC. It encodes CASSLVSGTGNEQYL.